This TCR beta chain was sequenced during a study of shared clonotypes between healthy human individuals. The protocol was immunoSEQ multiplex PCR, while the TCRdb copy is restricted to in-frame clones and leaves out a portion. Among 300,000 or so clones listed, less than 85% were seen once. CDR3 length: 14 residues. The germline V gene has CDR1 SGHVS and CDR2 FQNEAQ. V was cut by 2 bases and J by 7 bases, with 12 bases left in between. The specimen sequenced was memory CD4+ T cells sorted from blood. Subset given: CD45RA-negative fraction. The sequence came from a man younger than 40 in good health. The rearrangement uses TRBV7-8 and TRBJ1-5; D gene ambiguous. The DNA of the CDR3 is TGTGCCAGCAGCTTATTAGCTGTTGGGCAGCCCCAGCATTTT. It codes for CASSLLAVGQPQHF. The full variable domain, its missing parts supplied by reference TRBV7-8 and TRBJ1-5, is GAGVSQSPRYKVAKRGQDVALRCDPISGHVSLFWYQQALGQGPEFLTYFQNEAQLDKSGLPSDRFFAERPEGSVSTLKIQRTQQEDSAVYLCASSLLAVGQPQHFGDGTRLSIL.